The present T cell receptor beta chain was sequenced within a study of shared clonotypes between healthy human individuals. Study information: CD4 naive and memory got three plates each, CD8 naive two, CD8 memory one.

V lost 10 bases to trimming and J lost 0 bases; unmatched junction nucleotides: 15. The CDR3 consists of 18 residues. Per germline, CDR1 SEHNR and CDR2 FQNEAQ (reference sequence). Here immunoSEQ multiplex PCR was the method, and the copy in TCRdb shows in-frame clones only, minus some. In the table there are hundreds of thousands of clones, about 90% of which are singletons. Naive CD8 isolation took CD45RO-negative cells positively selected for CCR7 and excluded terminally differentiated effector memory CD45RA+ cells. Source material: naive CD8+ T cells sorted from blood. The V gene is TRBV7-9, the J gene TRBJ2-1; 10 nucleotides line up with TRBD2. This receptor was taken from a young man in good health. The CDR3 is CAIRGLAAVNPSYNEQFF. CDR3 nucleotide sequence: TGTGCCATCAGAGGACTAGCGGCAGTAAACCCCTCCTACAATGAGCAGTTCTTC.